This TCR beta chain was sequenced for a study of blood T cell repertoires in COVID-19. Study in general: The United States, Italy and Spain provided the acute and convalescent COVID-19 samples.

Clones were read by immunoSEQ multiplex PCR, and TCRdb kept only the in-frame ones, dropping some. This sample has 300,000 or so clones; about 84% occur once, and the top ten carry approximately 1.5%. The ends lost 4 bases at V and 1 base at J; junction bases unmatched: 6. Germline CDR1 is SGHVS and CDR2 is FNYEAQ. This CDR3 contains 16 residues. V gene TRBV7-6 combines with J gene TRBJ2-2; 7 positions agree with TRBD1. Sequenced input: peripheral blood. This TCR came from a woman aged 45-65 years with acute or convalescent COVID-19. CDR3 protein: CASSYRDRKNTGELFF. CDR3 nucleotides: TGTGCCAGCAGCTACCGGGACAGAAAGAACACCGGGGAGCTGTTTTTT.